The clone carrying this T cell receptor beta chain has only a few counts. The antigen remains undetermined. Trimming left V 2 bases short and J 3 bases short, with 13 bases between. The CDR3 has 15 amino acids. The data stem from a study of Graves' ophthalmopathy and Graves' hyperthyroidism. General study results and limits: Appearing in blood as well were most expanded thyroid clonotypes above 0.001 frequency.

Amplification of TCR beta CDR3 regions used RNA transcripts. The library came from an HTBI-primed first-round RT-PCR and a second-round multiplex PCR. MiXCR, applied by TCRdb to the multiplex PCR reads, yields one record per CDR3 protein. The data hold 200,000 to 250,000 distinct CDR3 sequences, with around 50% observed a single time. V gene TRBV12-3 or TRBV12-4 combines with J gene TRBJ1-1, with a possible D match to TRBD1 (5 bases). Source material: peripheral blood. This receptor was obtained from an adult man with Graves' ophthalmopathy. Written as DNA, the CDR3 is TGTGCCAGCAGTTTACTCCGGGACCGACACACTGAAGCTTTCTTT. As protein: CASSLLRDRHTEAFF.